This T cell receptor beta chain is drawn from a study of control samples from healthy donors and cancer patients. Unmatched junction bases numbered 6, after V lost 4 bases and J lost 1 base. Germline V CDR1 and CDR2: SGHTA, FQGNSA. CDR3 length equals 16 residues. Clones were read by immunoSEQ multiplex PCR, and TCRdb kept only the in-frame ones, dropping some. The table records around 50,000 clones, around 95% of them present only once. The V and J genes are TRBV7-2 and TRBJ2-7; TRBD2 matches 11 bases. The sample consisted of blood. This clonotype originated in a woman in her twenties or thirties in good health. CDR3 residues: CASSSWTSGSSYEQYF. In DNA, the CDR3 is TGTGCCAGCAGCTCATGGACTAGCGGGTCTTCCTACGAGCAGTACTTC.